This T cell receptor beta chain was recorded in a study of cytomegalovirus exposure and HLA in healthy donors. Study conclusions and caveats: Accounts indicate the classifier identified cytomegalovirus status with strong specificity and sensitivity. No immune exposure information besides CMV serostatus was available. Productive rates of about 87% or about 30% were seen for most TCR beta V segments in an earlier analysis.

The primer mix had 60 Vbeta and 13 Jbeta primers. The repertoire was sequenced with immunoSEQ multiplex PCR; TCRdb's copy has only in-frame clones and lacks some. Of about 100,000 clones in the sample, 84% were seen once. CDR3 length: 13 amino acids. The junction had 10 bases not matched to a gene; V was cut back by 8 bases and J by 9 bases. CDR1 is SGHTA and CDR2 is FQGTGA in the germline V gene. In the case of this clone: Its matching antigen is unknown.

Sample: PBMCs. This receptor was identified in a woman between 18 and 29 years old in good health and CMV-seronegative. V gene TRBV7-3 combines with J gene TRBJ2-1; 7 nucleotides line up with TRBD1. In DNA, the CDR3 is TGTGCCAGCTCGCCGAGGGGGCTAGGTGAGCAGTTCTTC. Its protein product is CASSPRGLGEQFF.